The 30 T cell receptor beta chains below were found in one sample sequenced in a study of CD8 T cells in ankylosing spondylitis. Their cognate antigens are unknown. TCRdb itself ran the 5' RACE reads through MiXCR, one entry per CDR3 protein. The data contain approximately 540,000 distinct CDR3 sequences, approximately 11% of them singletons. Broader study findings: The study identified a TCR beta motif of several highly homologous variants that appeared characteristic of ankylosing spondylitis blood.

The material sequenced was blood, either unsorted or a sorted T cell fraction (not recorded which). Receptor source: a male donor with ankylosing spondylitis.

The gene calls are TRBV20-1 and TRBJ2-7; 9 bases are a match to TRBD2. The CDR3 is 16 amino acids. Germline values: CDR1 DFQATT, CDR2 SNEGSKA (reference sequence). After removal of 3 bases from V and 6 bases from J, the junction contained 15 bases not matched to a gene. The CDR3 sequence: CSASSLAGLGVGEQYF. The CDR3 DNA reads TGCAGTGCTAGCTCTCTAGCGGGGTTGGGGGTGGGCGAGCAGTACTTC.

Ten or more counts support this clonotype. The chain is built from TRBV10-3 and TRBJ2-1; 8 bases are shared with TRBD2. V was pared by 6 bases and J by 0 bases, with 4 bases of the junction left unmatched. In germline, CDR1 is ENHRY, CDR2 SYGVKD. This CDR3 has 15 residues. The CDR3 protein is CAIRESGSSYNEQFF. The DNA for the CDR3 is TGTGCCATCAGGGAAAGCGGGAGCTCCTACAATGAGCAGTTCTTC.

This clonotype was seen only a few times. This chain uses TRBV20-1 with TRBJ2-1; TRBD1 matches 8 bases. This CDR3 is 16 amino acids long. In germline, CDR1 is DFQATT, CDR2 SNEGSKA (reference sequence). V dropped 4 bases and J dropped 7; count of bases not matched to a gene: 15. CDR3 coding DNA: TGCAGTGCTACCCTGGGCGGGACAGGTCCCAATAATGAGCAGTTCTTC. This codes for CSATLGGTGPNNEQFF.

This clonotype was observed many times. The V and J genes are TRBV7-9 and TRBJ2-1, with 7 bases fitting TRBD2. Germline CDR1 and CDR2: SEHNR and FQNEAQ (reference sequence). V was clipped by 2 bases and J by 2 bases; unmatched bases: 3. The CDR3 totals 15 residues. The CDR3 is CASSLSSGAYNEQFF. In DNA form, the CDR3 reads TGTGCCAGCAGCTTATCTAGCGGTGCCTACAATGAGCAGTTCTTC.

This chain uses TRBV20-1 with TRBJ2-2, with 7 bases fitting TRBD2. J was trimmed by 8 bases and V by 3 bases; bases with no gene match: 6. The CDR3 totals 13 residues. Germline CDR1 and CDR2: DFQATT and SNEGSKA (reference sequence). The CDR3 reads CSAREIAGGELFF. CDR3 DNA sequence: TGCAGTGCTAGGGAAATAGCGGGTGGGGAGCTGTTTTTT.

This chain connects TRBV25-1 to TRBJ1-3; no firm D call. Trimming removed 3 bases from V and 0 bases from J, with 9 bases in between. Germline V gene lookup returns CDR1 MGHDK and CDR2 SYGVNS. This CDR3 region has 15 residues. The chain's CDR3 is CASSDPAYSGNTIYF. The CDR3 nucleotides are TGTGCCAGCAGTGATCCGGCCTACTCTGGAAACACCATATATTTT.

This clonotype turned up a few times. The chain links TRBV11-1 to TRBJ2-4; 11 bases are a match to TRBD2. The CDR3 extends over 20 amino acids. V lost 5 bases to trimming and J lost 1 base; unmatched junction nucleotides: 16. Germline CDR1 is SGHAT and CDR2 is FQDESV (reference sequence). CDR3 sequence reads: CASSPIAGTSGTSAKNIQYF. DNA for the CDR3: TGTGCCAGCAGCCCGATTGCCGGGACTAGCGGAACCAGCGCCAAAAACATTCAGTACTTC.

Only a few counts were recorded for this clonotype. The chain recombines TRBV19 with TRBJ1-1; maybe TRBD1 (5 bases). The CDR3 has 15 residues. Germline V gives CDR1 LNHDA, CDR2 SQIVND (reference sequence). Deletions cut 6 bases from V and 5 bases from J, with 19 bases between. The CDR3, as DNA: TGTGCCAGTAGCCAGGTTGGGGGTAAAATAACTGAAGCTTTCTTT. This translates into CASSQVGGKITEAFF.

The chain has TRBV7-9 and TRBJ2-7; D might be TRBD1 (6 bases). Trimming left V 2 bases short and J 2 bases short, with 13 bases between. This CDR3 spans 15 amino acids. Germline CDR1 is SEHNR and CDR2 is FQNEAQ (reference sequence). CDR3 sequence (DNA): TGTGCCAGCAGCTTAATGACAGGCAATACCTACGAGCAGTACTTC. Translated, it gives CASSLMTGNTYEQYF.

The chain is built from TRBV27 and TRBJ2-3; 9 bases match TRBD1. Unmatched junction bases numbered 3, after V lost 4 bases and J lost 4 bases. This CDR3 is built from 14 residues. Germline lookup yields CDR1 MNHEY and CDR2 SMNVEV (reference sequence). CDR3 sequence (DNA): TGTGCCAGCAGTTACGGGACAGGGCCAGATACGCAGTATTTT. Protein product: CASSYGTGPDTQYF.

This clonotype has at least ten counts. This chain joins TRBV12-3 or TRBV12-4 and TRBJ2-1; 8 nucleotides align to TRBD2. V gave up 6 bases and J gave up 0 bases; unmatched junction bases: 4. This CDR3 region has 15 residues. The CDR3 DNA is TGTGCCAGCAGGCCCGGGACTAGCTCCTACAATGAGCAGTTCTTC. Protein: CASRPGTSSYNEQFF.

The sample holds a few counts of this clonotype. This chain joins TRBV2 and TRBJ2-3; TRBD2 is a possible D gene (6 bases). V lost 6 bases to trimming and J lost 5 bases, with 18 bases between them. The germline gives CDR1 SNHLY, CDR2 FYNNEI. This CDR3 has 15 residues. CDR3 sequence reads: CASRVAEIRIDTQYF. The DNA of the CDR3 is TGTGCCAGCAGGGTAGCGGAAATTCGGATAGATACGCAGTATTTT.

The CDR3 DNA is TGTGCCAGCAGGCCCGGGAATACTGAAAAACTGTTTTTT. It is translated as CASRPGNTEKLFF. The chain recombines TRBV27 with TRBJ1-4, with D hard to call. Germline CDR1 reads MNHEY; CDR2 reads SMNVEV (reference sequence). V was shortened by 6 bases and J by 7 bases, with 12 bases between the two germline ends. CDR3 length: 13 residues.

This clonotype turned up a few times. CDR3 sequence (DNA): TGTGCCAGCAGTGAGTCGGCAGCCCAAGAGACCCAGTACTTC. Its protein product is CASSESAAQETQYF. J is TRBJ2-5 and V is TRBV2, with D unclear. Trimming left V 3 bases short and J 1 base short, with 9 bases between. The CDR3 has 14 amino acids. Germline V lookup: CDR1 SNHLY, CDR2 FYNNEI.

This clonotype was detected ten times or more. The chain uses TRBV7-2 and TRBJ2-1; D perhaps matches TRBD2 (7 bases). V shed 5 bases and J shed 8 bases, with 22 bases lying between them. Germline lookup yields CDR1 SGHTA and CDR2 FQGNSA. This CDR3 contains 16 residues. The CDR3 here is CASSPVGGGSIYEQFF. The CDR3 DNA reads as TGTGCCAGCAGCCCCGTGGGGGGCGGGAGTATCTATGAGCAGTTCTTC.

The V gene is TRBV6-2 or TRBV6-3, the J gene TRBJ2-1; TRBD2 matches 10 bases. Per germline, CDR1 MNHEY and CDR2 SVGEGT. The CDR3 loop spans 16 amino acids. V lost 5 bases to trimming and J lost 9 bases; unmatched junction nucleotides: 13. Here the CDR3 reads CASSDPAASGSIEQFF. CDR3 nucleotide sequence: TGTGCCAGCAGTGACCCGGCCGCTAGCGGGAGCATTGAGCAGTTCTTC.

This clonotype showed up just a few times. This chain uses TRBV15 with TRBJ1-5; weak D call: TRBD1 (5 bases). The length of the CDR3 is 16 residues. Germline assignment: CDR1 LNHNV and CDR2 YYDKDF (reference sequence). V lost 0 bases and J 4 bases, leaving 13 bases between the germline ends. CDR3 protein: CATSRDRRRGNQPQHF. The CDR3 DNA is TGTGCCACCAGCAGAGACCGGCGGAGGGGAAATCAGCCCCAGCATTTT.

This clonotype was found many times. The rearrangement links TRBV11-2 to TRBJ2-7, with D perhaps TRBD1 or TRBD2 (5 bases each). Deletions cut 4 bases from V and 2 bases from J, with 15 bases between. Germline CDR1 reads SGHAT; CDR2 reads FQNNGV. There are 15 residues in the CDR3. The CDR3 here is CASSYLRDQTYEQYV. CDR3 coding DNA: TGTGCCAGCAGCTACCTCCGGGACCAGACCTACGAGCAGTACGTC.

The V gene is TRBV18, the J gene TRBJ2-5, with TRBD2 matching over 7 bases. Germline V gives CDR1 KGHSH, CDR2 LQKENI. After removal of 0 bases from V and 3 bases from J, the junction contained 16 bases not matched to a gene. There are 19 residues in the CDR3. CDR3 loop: CASSPPRTSTSPLEETQYF. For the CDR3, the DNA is TGTGCCAGCTCACCACCCAGGACTAGTACCTCGCCTCTAGAAGAGACCCAGTACTTC.

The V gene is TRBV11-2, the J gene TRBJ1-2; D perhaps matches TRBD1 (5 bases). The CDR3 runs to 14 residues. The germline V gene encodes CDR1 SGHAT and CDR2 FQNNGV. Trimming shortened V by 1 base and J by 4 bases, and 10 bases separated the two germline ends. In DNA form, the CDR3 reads TGTGCCAGCAGCTTAGGCTCAGGGACCTATGGCTACACCTTC. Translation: CASSLGSGTYGYTF.

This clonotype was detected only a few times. CDR3 nucleotide sequence: TGCAGTGCTAGAGAAGGGACTAGCGGGAGGTGGAATGAGCAGTTCTTC. This encodes CSAREGTSGRWNEQFF. The J gene is TRBJ2-1, the V gene TRBV20-1, with TRBD2 matching 15 bases. The CDR3 is 16 amino acids. Trimming cost V 0 bases and J 7 bases; bases outside gene matches: 4. Germline CDR1 DFQATT, CDR2 SNEGSKA (reference sequence).

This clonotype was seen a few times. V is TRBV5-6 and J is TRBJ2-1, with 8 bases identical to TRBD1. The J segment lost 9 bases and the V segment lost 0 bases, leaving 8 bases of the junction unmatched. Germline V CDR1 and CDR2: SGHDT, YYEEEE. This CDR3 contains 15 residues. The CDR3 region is CASSLAGQGISEQFF. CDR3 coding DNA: TGTGCCAGCAGCTTGGCCGGACAGGGAATAAGTGAGCAGTTCTTC. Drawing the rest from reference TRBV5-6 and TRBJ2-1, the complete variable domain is DAGVTQSPTHLIKTRGQQVTLRCSPKSGHDTVSWYQQALGQGPQFIFQYYEEEERQRGNFPDRFSGHQFPNYSSELNVNALLLGDSALYLCASSLAGQGISEQFFGPGTRLTVL.

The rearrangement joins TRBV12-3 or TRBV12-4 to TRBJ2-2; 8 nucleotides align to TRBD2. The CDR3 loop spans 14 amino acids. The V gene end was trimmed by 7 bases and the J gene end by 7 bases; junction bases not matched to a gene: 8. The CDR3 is CASTSAGAIGELFF. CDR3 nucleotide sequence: TGTGCCAGCACGTCAGCGGGAGCAATCGGGGAGCTGTTTTTT.

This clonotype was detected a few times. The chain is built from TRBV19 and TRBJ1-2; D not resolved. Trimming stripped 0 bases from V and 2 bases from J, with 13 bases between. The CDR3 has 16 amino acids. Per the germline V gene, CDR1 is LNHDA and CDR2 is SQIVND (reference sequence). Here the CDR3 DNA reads TGTGCCAGTAGTATAGATCTTGCGATATCAAACTATGGCTACACCTTC. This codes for CASSIDLAISNYGYTF.

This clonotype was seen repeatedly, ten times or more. The CDR3 loop is CASSLDLGSYEQYF. For the CDR3, the DNA is TGTGCCAGCAGCTTAGATCTGGGCTCCTACGAGCAGTACTTC. The rearrangement uses TRBV7-2 and TRBJ2-7; the D is unclear. V was pared by 1 base and J by 0 bases, with 7 bases between. The CDR3 consists of 14 residues. Germline values: CDR1 SGHTA, CDR2 FQGNSA.

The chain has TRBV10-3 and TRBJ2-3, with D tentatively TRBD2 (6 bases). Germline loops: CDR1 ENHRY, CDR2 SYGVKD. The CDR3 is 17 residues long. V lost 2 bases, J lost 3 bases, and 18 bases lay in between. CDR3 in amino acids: CAISERRDTAGTDTQYF. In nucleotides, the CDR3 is TGTGCCATCAGTGAGAGGAGGGATACAGCAGGGACAGATACGCAGTATTTT.

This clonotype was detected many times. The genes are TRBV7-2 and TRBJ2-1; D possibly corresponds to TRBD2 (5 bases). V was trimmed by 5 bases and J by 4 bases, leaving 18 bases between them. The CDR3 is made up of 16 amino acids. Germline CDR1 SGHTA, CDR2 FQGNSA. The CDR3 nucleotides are TGTGCCAGCAGCATTACCGGAGGCGGGTCTTACAATGAGCAGTTCTTC. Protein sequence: CASSITGGGSYNEQFF.

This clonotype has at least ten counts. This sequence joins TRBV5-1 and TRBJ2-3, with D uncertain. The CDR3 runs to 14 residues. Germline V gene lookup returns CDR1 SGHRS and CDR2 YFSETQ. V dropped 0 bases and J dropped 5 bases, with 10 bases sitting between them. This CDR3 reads CASSLETEGDTQYF. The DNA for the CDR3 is TGCGCCAGCAGCTTGGAGACGGAAGGAGATACGCAGTATTTT.

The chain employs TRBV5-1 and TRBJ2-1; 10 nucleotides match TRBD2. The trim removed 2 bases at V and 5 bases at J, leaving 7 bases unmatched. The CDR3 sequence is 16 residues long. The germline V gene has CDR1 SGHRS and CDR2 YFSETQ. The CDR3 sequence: CASSFTGLAYNNEQFF. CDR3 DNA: TGCGCCAGCAGCTTTACGGGACTAGCGTATAACAATGAGCAGTTCTTC.

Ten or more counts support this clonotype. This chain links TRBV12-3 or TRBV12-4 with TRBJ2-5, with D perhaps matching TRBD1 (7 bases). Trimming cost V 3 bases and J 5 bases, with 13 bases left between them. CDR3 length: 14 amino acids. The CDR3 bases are TGTGCCAGCAGTTTCGAGACAGGGAGGGAGACCCAGTACTTC. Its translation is CASSFETGRETQYF.